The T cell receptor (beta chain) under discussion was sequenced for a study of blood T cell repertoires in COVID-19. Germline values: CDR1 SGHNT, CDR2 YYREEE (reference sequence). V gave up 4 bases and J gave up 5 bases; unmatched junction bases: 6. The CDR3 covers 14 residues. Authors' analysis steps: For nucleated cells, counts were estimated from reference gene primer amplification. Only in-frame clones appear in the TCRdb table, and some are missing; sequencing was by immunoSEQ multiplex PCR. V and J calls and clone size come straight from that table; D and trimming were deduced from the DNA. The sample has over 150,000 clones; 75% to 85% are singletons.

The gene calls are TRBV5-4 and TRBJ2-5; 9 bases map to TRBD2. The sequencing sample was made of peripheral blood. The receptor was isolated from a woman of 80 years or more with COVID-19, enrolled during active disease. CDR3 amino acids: CASSLSSGSETQYF. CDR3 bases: TGTGCCAGCAGCCTAAGTAGCGGGAGTGAGACCCAGTACTTC.